Below, 24 T cell receptor beta chains from the same sample are listed, as sequenced in a study of blood T cells in healthy people across ages. For the second PCR, which ran for about 6 to 11 cycles, a sample-barcoded 5' primer and a J-beta primer mix were used. One entry per CDR3 protein results from TCRdb running MiXCR on the 5' RACE reads. The top ten hold 51% of the sample, which has roughly 410,000 distinct CDR3 sequences, about 55% seen once. The sample consisted of blood. These receptors were obtained from a man aged 60-69 years in good health.

The chain employs TRBV6-5 and TRBJ2-5, with TRBD2 identical over 8 bases. The V segment lost 6 bases and the J segment 5 bases; nucleotides outside the gene matches: 11. Germline V gene lookup returns CDR1 MNHEY and CDR2 SVGAGI. This CDR3 spans 15 amino acids. Here the CDR3 reads CASSLGRGAVETQYF. The DNA for the CDR3 is TGTGCCAGCAGCCTCGGGAGGGGGGCTGTGGAGACCCAGTACTTC.

The chain carries TRBV20-1 and TRBJ2-1; D not certain. The CDR3 totals 10 residues. Germline assignment: CDR1 DFQATT and CDR2 SNEGSKA (reference sequence). The V end was cut by 7 bases, the J end by 5 bases, with 6 bases between. The CDR3 sequence is CSGLNNEQFF. Here the CDR3 DNA reads TGCAGTGGCCTCAACAATGAGCAGTTCTTC.

V gene TRBV28 combines with J gene TRBJ2-1, with D possibly TRBD2 on 6 matching bases. The V gene's germline CDR1 is MDHEN and CDR2 SYDVKM. V lost 6 bases, J lost 0 bases, and 27 bases lay in between. CDR3 length equals 20 residues. For the CDR3, the DNA is TGTGCCAGCAGGCTTCTAACAGTACTGTCCGGAGGGAGCTCCTACAATGAGCAGTTCTTC. It yields the protein CASRLLTVLSGGSSYNEQFF.

This clonotype has a handful of counts. J is TRBJ2-3 and V is TRBV7-9; unclear D gene. V lost 1 base and J 4 bases, leaving 12 bases between the germline ends. The germline V gene has CDR1 SEHNR and CDR2 FQNEAQ (reference sequence). This CDR3 has 15 residues. CDR3: CASSLGLDWSDTQYF. CDR3 in DNA: TGTGCCAGCAGCTTAGGTCTGGATTGGTCAGATACGCAGTATTTT.

This chain connects TRBV3-1 to TRBJ2-7; 8 bases map to TRBD2. Per germline, CDR1 LGHDT and CDR2 YNNKEL (reference sequence). Unmatched junction bases numbered 21, after V lost 4 bases and J lost 7 bases. The CDR3 has 18 amino acids. The CDR3 DNA follows: TGTGCCAGCAGCCCCCTAGGTAGCGGGATGCGCTCCTACAATGAGCAGTACTTC. Protein: CASSPLGSGMRSYNEQYF.

The chain combines TRBV29-1 with TRBJ2-3; D might be TRBD1 (6 bases). Trimming took off 2 bases at V and 2 bases at J, with 14 bases between the two ends. The CDR3 covers 15 residues. The germline CDR1 and CDR2 sequences are SQVTM and ANQGSEA. Written as DNA, the CDR3 is TGCAGCGTTGAAAAAGGACAGACGTACACAGATACGCAGTATTTT. This translates into CSVEKGQTYTDTQYF.

The J gene is TRBJ1-2, the V gene TRBV15; no reliable D call. Germline V CDR1 and CDR2: LNHNV, YYDKDF (reference sequence). The CDR3 runs 13 residues. V lost 1 base and J 5 bases, leaving 8 bases between the germline ends. This CDR3 reads CATSRGPGYGYTF. The CDR3, as DNA: TGTGCCACCAGCAGAGGACCAGGTTATGGCTACACCTTC.

Only one count was recorded for this clonotype. The chain recombines TRBV21-1 with TRBJ2-7; the table gives TRBD1 as D, unverified against the DNA. TRBV21-1 is deemed a pseudogene. The CDR3 covers 15 residues. The CDR3 DNA reads as TGTGCCAGCAGCAACGCCGGGACAGGGGTTTACGAGCAGTACTTC. This gives the protein CASSNAGTGVYEQYF.

For this clonotype: A read error may produce the germline difference seen at one junction end. The genes are TRBV5-1 and TRBJ2-4; D remains unclear. Germline CDR1 reads SGHRS; CDR2 reads YFSETQ. CDR3 size: 14 residues. The CDR3 loop reads CASSLAGQKNVQYF. The CDR3, as DNA: TGCGCCAGCAGCTTGGCCGGGCAGAAAAACGTTCAGTACTTC.

This clonotype was detected a few times. The chain carries TRBV6-5 and TRBJ2-3, with a tentative D call TRBD2 (6 bases). Germline V gene lookup returns CDR1 MNHEY and CDR2 SVGAGI. Deletions cut 3 bases from V and 2 bases from J, with 12 bases between. This CDR3 is 15 amino acids long. Here the CDR3 DNA reads TGTGCCAGCAGTTATGGCGGGAAAAACACAGATACGCAGTATTTT. Residues: CASSYGGKNTDTQYF.

The chain couples TRBV20-1 to TRBJ2-7, with 11 bases lining up with TRBD2. Losses at the gene ends were 0 bases for V and 0 bases for J; bases not matched to a gene: 7. The CDR3 spans 17 residues. Germline V gene sequence: CDR1 DFQATT, CDR2 SNEGSKA (reference sequence). DNA for the CDR3: TGCAGTGCTAGAGATACTAGCGGGGGCCTTAACTCCTACGAGCAGTACTTC. Residues: CSARDTSGGLNSYEQYF.

V usage is TRBV11-2 and J usage is TRBJ2-3; 9 bases are shared with TRBD2. This CDR3 is built from 16 residues. In germline, CDR1 is SGHAT, CDR2 FQNNGV. J was trimmed by 0 bases and V by 4 bases; bases with no gene match: 5. The CDR3 reads CASSSSGGLSTDTQYF. The CDR3 bases are TGTGCCAGCAGCTCGAGCGGGGGGCTTAGCACAGATACGCAGTATTTT.

The chain carries TRBV20-1 and TRBJ2-3, with TRBD2 matching over 8 bases. The CDR3 spans 13 residues. V lost 3 bases, J lost 3 bases, and 2 bases stayed unmatched. The germline V gene has CDR1 DFQATT and CDR2 SNEGSKA (reference sequence). CDR3 protein: CSASGGATDTQYF. CDR3 DNA: TGCAGTGCTAGCGGGGGGGCTACAGATACGCAGTATTTT.

This chain uses TRBV11-3 with TRBJ2-7, with 9 bases that match TRBD1. V lost 4 bases, J lost 6 bases, and 10 bases stayed unmatched. CDR3 size: 15 residues. Germline assignment: CDR1 SGHNT and CDR2 YENEEA. This CDR3 is CASSSGTGSLAEQYF. The DNA for the CDR3 is TGTGCCAGCAGCTCCGGGACAGGGAGTTTGGCCGAGCAGTACTTC.

The chain has TRBV19 and TRBJ1-5; TRBD1 agrees at 7 bases. The CDR3 has 14 amino acids. V dropped 5 bases and J dropped 0; count of bases not matched to a gene: 1. Germline CDR1 reads LNHDA; CDR2 reads SQIVND (reference sequence). CDR3 protein: CASSGQASNQPQHF. CDR3 nucleotides: TGTGCCAGTAGTGGACAGGCTAGCAATCAGCCCCAGCATTTT.

CDR3 residues: CSALREADPTDTQYF. The DNA for the CDR3 is TGCAGTGCCCTCCGGGAGGCCGACCCCACAGATACGCAGTATTTT. The V gene is TRBV20-1, the J gene TRBJ2-3; 7 nucleotides match TRBD2. V gave up 6 bases and J gave up 2 bases; unmatched junction bases: 11. Germline V CDR1 and CDR2: DFQATT, SNEGSKA (reference sequence). There are 15 residues in the CDR3.

The rearrangement joins TRBV20-1 to TRBJ2-1; 8 bases map to TRBD2. Germline lookup yields CDR1 DFQATT and CDR2 SNEGSKA (reference sequence). V shed 3 bases, J shed 5 bases, and the junction held 3 bases outside the gene matches. The CDR3 contains 13 residues. CDR3 nucleotide sequence: TGCAGTGCTAGCGGGAGGGCCCACAATGAGCAGTTCTTC. Translated, it gives CSASGRAHNEQFF.

This sequence joins TRBV5-1 and TRBJ2-5; D assignment may be TRBD1 or TRBD2 (5 bases each). Trimming took 4 bases from V and 4 from J, leaving 17 bases between them. The CDR3 covers 15 residues. Germline-derived CDR1 and CDR2 are SGHRS and YFSETQ. The CDR3 coding sequence is TGCGCCAGCAGCCAAGACGGGGCGCTGGGAGAGACCCAGTACTTC. As protein: CASSQDGALGETQYF.

The rearrangement links TRBV20-1 to TRBJ1-1; D remains ambiguous. Germline V gene lookup returns CDR1 DFQATT and CDR2 SNEGSKA (reference sequence). Between the trimmed V and J ends, which lost 2 bases and 0 bases, there was a span of 7 bases. This CDR3 is built from 13 residues. The CDR3 sequence: CSARSAMNTEAFF. CDR3 nucleotides: TGCAGTGCTAGAAGTGCGATGAACACTGAAGCTTTCTTT.

The V call is TRBV11-1, the J call TRBJ2-1; D is perhaps TRBD2 (5 bases). The CDR3 is 14 residues long. V dropped 1 base and J dropped 5 bases, with 9 bases sitting between them. The V gene's germline CDR1 is SGHAT and CDR2 FQDESV (reference sequence). The CDR3 sequence: CASSLVRGNNEQFF. Here the CDR3 DNA reads TGTGCCAGCAGCTTAGTCAGAGGGAACAATGAGCAGTTCTTC.

The chain has TRBV29-1 and TRBJ2-7; TRBD2 is a possible D gene (5 bases). Between the trimmed V and J ends, which lost 7 bases and 0 bases, there was a span of 16 bases. This CDR3 is built from 14 residues. Germline lookup yields CDR1 SQVTM and CDR2 ANQGSEA. The CDR3 coding sequence is TGCAGCGCCCAGAGAGGACTGAGCTCCTACGAGCAGTACTTC. Protein: CSAQRGLSSYEQYF.

The sample holds a few counts of this clonotype. The chain couples TRBV4-3 to TRBJ2-3; weak D call: TRBD1 (5 bases). CDR3 length: 15 residues. Per germline, CDR1 LGHNA and CDR2 YSLEER. V was trimmed by 6 bases and J by 0 bases, leaving 13 bases between them. This chain's CDR3 is CASRLQDVSTDTQYF. CDR3 DNA: TGCGCCAGCAGGCTACAGGACGTCAGCACAGATACGCAGTATTTT.

The chain recombines TRBV27 with TRBJ2-1; possible D gene TRBD1, 6 bases. The CDR3 has 16 amino acids. Trimming stripped 5 bases from V and 5 bases from J, with 19 bases between. Germline loops: CDR1 MNHEY, CDR2 SMNVEV (reference sequence). DNA for the CDR3: TGTGCCAGCAGTGTAGCAGGGGCCGCGGGTAACAATGAGCAGTTCTTC. It is translated as CASSVAGAAGNNEQFF.

The chain employs TRBV7-2 and TRBJ2-5, with 8 nucleotides matching TRBD1. CDR1 and CDR2 from the germline V gene are SGHTA and FQGNSA. With 8 bases clipped from V and 4 bases from J, the junction kept 9 bases outside the gene matches. This CDR3 is built from 14 residues. The CDR3 is CASLPGGIGETQYF. CDR3 nucleotide sequence: TGTGCCAGCCTACCAGGGGGCATTGGAGAGACCCAGTACTTC.